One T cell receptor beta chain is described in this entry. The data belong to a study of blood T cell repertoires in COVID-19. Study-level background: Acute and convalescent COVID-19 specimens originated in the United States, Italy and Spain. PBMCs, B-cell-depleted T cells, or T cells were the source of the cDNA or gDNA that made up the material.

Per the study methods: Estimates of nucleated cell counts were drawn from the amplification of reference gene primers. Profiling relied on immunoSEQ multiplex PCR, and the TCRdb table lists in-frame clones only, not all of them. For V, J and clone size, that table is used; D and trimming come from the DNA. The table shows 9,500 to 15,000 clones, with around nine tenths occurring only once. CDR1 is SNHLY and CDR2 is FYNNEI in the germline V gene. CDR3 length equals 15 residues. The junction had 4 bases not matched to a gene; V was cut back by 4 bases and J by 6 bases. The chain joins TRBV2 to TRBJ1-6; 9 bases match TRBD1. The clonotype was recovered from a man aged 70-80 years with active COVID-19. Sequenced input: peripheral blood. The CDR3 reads CASSGTTGGNSPLHF. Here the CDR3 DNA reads TGTGCCAGCAGTGGAACGACAGGGGGTAATTCACCCCTCCACTTT.